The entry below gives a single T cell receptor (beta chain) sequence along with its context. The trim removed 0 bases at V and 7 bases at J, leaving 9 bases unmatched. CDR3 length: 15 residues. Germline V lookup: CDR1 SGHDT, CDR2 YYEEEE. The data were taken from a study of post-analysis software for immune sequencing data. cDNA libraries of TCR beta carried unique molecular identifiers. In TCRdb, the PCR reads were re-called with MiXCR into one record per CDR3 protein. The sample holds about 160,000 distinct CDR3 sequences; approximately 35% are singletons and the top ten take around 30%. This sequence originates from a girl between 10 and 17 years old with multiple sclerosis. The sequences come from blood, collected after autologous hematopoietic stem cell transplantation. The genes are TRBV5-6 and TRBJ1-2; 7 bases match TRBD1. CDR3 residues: CASSLEMGRGTGYTF. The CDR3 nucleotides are TGTGCCAGCAGCTTGGAGATGGGCAGGGGGACTGGCTACACCTTC.